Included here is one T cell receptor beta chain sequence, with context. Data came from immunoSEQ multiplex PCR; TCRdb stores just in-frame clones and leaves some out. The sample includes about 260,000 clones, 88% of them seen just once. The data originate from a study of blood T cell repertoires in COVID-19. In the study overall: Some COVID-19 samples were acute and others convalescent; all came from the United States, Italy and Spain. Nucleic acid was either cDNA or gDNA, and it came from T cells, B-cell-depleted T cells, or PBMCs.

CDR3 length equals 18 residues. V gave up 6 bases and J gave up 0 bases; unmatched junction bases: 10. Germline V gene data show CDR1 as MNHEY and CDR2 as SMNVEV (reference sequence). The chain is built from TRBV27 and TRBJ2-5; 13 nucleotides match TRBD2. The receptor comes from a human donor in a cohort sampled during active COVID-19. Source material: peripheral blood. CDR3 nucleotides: TGTGCCAGCAGCCCCCAACGGACTAGCGGGGGACACCAAGAGACCCAGTACTTC. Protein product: CASSPQRTSGGHQETQYF.